The 17 T cell receptor beta chains in this list originate from one sample, sequenced in a study of cytomegalovirus exposure and HLA in healthy donors. Use of 60 Vbeta and 13 Jbeta primers characterized the PCR. Assay used: immunoSEQ multiplex PCR; TCRdb lists only in-frame clones, some missing. The repertoire holds 190,000 or so clones, with roughly 87% as singletons. Material: PBMCs. All receptors derive from a man aged 50 to 59 in good health and CMV-seronegative.

The V gene is TRBV19, the J gene TRBJ1-1, with D maybe TRBD1 (5 bases). V lost 5 bases and J 4 bases, leaving 17 bases between the germline ends. Germline CDR1 LNHDA, CDR2 SQIVND (reference sequence). This CDR3 contains 15 residues. The CDR3, as DNA: TGTGCCAGTAGTGCCAGGGAACCCACTGGCACTGAAGCTTTCTTT. Protein product: CASSAREPTGTEAFF.

V and J are TRBV19 and TRBJ1-1; the D gene is possibly TRBD1 (5 bases). CDR1 LNHDA and CDR2 SQIVND come from the germline V gene (reference sequence). The CDR3 is 14 amino acids. Trimming cost V 1 base and J 10 bases, with 16 bases left between them. The CDR3: CASSIVGDSRGAFF. DNA of the CDR3: TGTGCCAGTAGTATAGTGGGTGACAGTCGAGGAGCTTTCTTT.

The V call is TRBV5-4, the J call TRBJ1-4; TRBD1 matches 7 bases. The CDR3 has 15 residues. Germline V CDR1 and CDR2: SGHNT, YYREEE (reference sequence). Losses at the gene ends were 3 bases for V and 7 bases for J; bases not matched to a gene: 9. The CDR3 nucleotides read TGTGCCAGCAGCTCCCAGGGACAGCTCGCTGAAAAACTGTTTTTT. Translating gives CASSSQGQLAEKLFF.

The chain has TRBV6-1 and TRBJ1-1, with TRBD1 matching 7 bases. Germline CDR1 MNHNS, CDR2 SASEGT. CDR3 length: 13 residues. V was pared by 5 bases and J by 6 bases, with 6 bases of the junction left unmatched. The CDR3 protein is CASSPGGRSEAFF. DNA for the CDR3: TGTGCCAGCAGTCCAGGGGGTAGATCTGAAGCTTTCTTT.

This chain uses TRBV19 with TRBJ2-7, with TRBD1 identical over 9 bases. With 6 bases clipped from V and 4 bases from J, the junction kept 7 bases outside the gene matches. Germline V gene data show CDR1 as LNHDA and CDR2 as SQIVND (reference sequence). The CDR3 is 14 amino acids. The CDR3 coding sequence is TGTGCCAGTAGCTACGACAGGGGGGGGTACGAGCAGTACTTC. Residues: CASSYDRGGYEQYF.

The gene calls are TRBV14 and TRBJ2-1; 7 bases align to TRBD2. The J segment lost 8 bases and the V segment lost 11 bases, leaving 15 bases of the junction unmatched. The germline V gene has CDR1 SGHDN and CDR2 FVKESK. CDR3 length: 14 amino acids. The CDR3 protein is CAAGTTPPGDEQFF. In DNA form, the CDR3 reads TGTGCCGCAGGGACTACCCCTCCCGGGGATGAGCAGTTCTTC. Looking up the rest from reference TRBV14 and TRBJ2-1 gives the full variable domain: EAGVTQFPSHSVIEKGQTVTLRCDPISGHDNLYWYRRVMGKEIKFLLHFVKESKQDESGMPNNRFLAERTGGTYSTLKVQPAELEDSGVYFCAAGTTPPGDEQFFGPGTRLTVL.

The chain couples TRBV5-1 to TRBJ2-3, with TRBD1 matching over 9 bases. This CDR3 comprises 16 residues. Germline CDR1 and CDR2: SGHRS and YFSETQ. The V and J ends lost 2 bases and 11 bases, in that order; junction bases with no gene match: 15. CDR3 sequence reads: CASSFRGGSGQGEQYF. CDR3 sequence (DNA): TGCGCCAGCAGCTTTCGGGGAGGATCGGGACAGGGTGAGCAGTATTTT.

The chain links TRBV18 to TRBJ1-3; D remains unclear. Germline V gene lookup returns CDR1 KGHSH and CDR2 LQKENI. The CDR3 sequence is 17 residues long. Trimming removed 0 bases from V and 4 bases from J, with 16 bases in between. The CDR3 bases are TGTGCCAGCTCACCACCGTTGAGAACCACTCAAGGAAACACCATATATTTT. It yields the protein CASSPPLRTTQGNTIYF. The full variable domain, completed using reference TRBV18 and TRBJ1-3, is NAGVMQNPRHLVRRRGQEARLRCSPMKGHSHVYWYRQLPEEGLKFMVYLQKENIIDESGMPKERFSAEFPKEGPSILRIQQVVRGDSAAYFCASSPPLRTTQGNTIYFGEGSWLTVV.

The chain uses TRBV19 and TRBJ2-7; D is perhaps TRBD1 (5 bases). V was clipped by 3 bases and J by 1 base, with 13 bases between them. Germline assignment: CDR1 LNHDA and CDR2 SQIVND (reference sequence). The CDR3 contains 15 residues. The CDR3 here is CASSMAGQSSYEQYF. In DNA, the CDR3 is TGTGCCAGTAGTATGGCAGGGCAAAGTTCCTACGAGCAGTACTTC.

The chain uses TRBV6-1 and TRBJ2-4; perhaps TRBD2 as D (5 bases). With 2 bases removed from V and 4 bases from J, the gap between germline ends came to 12 bases. The germline CDR1 and CDR2 sequences are MNHNS and SASEGT. The CDR3 contains 15 residues. CDR3 sequence: CASSEIGTGKNIQYF. The CDR3 bases are TGTGCCAGCAGTGAAATCGGCACGGGGAAAAACATTCAGTACTTC.

The CDR3 loop reads CSAGHGTEAFF. CDR3 coding DNA: TGCAGTGCGGGGCATGGCACTGAAGCTTTCTTT. This chain joins TRBV20-1 and TRBJ1-1; D perhaps matches TRBD1 (5 bases). Trimming took 6 bases from V and 4 from J, leaving 9 bases between them. CDR1 and CDR2 (germline): DFQATT, SNEGSKA (reference sequence). CDR3 length equals 11 residues.

The chain combines TRBV2 with TRBJ1-1, with TRBD1 identical over 8 bases. The CDR3 totals 13 residues. Unmatched junction bases numbered 7, after V lost 6 bases and J lost 7 bases. CDR1 is SNHLY, CDR2 FYNNEI, per germline. As DNA, the CDR3 is TGTGCCAGCAGCGACAGGGGAGTCGGTGAAGCTTTCTTT. Its protein is CASSDRGVGEAFF.

V gene TRBV28 combines with J gene TRBJ2-6, with D perhaps TRBD1 (5 bases). CDR1 is MDHEN, CDR2 SYDVKM, per germline. Trimming pared 6 bases from V and 4 bases from J, leaving 13 bases between. The CDR3 has 15 residues. The CDR3 is CASSSQGSGANVLTF. CDR3 bases: TGTGCCAGCAGCTCCCAGGGATCCGGGGCCAACGTCCTGACTTTC.

The chain links TRBV7-2 to TRBJ1-6; 8 bases match TRBD1. V lost 5 bases and J lost 0; bases outside the gene matches: 3. CDR1 SGHTA and CDR2 FQGNSA come from the germline V gene. The CDR3 covers 16 residues. As DNA, the CDR3 is TGTGCCAGCAGCCAAACAGGGGGCTCCTATAATTCACCCCTCCACTTT. This sequence encodes CASSQTGGSYNSPLHF.

The V gene is TRBV4-3, the J gene TRBJ2-1; a possible D gene is TRBD2 (6 bases). This CDR3 comprises 15 residues. V lost 5 bases, J lost 3 bases, and 14 bases lay in between. Germline CDR1 and CDR2: LGHNA and YSLEER. The CDR3 DNA reads as TGCGCCAGCAGCGTGCGGGGTGGGGACTACAATGAGCAGTTCTTC. The encoded protein is CASSVRGGDYNEQFF.

This clone was picked up a small number of times. The chain combines TRBV5-1 with TRBJ1-4; D remains ambiguous. Germline V gene sequence: CDR1 SGHRS, CDR2 YFSETQ. Trimming took off 3 bases at V and 2 bases at J, with 8 bases between the two ends. The CDR3 has 14 residues. CDR3 amino acids: CASSSGRTNEKLFF. The CDR3 DNA sequence: TGCGCCAGCAGCTCCGGGAGGACTAATGAAAAACTGTTTTTT.

The CDR3 region is CSVWIQGAHTQYF. The CDR3 nucleotides are TGCAGCGTTTGGATCCAGGGGGCACATACGCAGTATTTT. J is TRBJ2-3 and V is TRBV29-1; 8 positions agree with TRBD1. CDR3 length: 13 amino acids. Germline CDR1 SQVTM, CDR2 ANQGSEA. The V segment lost 5 bases and the J segment 7 bases; nucleotides outside the gene matches: 8.